This TCR beta chain was obtained from a study of cytomegalovirus exposure and HLA in healthy donors. In the case of this clone: The antigen remains undetermined.

Primers: 60 Vbeta forward and 13 Jbeta reverse. Measured with immunoSEQ multiplex PCR; TCRdb has only the in-frame clones, and not every one. The sample includes about 55,000 clones, 65% to 80% seen only once; the top ten take about 32%. Findings and limits, study-wide: V- and J-gene trimming of TCR beta was linked (in a later analysis) to a missense DCLRE1C variant.

The CDR3 has 13 residues. Trimming shortened V by 6 bases and J by 4 bases, and 12 bases separated the two germline ends. CDR1 and CDR2 (germline): MNHEY, SVGAGI. Material: PBMCs. The TCR comes from a man in his forties in good health and CMV-seropositive. The chain uses TRBV6-5 and TRBJ1-2; weak D call: TRBD1 (6 bases). CDR3 bases: TGTGCCAGCAGGCCAACAGGGTCCTATGGCTACACCTTC. Protein sequence: CASRPTGSYGYTF.